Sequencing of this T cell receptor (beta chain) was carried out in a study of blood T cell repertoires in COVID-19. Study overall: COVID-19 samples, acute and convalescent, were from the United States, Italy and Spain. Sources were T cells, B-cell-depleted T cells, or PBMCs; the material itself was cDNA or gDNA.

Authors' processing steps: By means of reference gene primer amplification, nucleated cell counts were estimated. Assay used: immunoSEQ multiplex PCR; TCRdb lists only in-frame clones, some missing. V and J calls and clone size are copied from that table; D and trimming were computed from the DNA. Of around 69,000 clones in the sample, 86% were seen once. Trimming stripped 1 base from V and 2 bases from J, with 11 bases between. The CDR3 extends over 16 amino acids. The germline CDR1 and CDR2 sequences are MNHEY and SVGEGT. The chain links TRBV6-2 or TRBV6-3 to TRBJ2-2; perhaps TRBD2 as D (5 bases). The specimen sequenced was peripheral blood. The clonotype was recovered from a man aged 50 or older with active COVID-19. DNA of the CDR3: TGTGCCAGCAGTTACTTTTGGACTCCCAACACCGGGGAGCTGTTTTTT. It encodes CASSYFWTPNTGELFF.